The present entry profiles one TCR beta chain with its context. The antigen is unknown. The study ran its PCR with 60 Vbeta and 13 Jbeta primers. The data were produced by immunoSEQ multiplex PCR, yet TCRdb's version contains in-frame clones alone and is incomplete. Of tens of thousands of clones in the sample, roughly 73% were seen once. The sample comes from a study of cytomegalovirus exposure and HLA in healthy donors. Study-level background: Counted in an early data release were approximately 85 million unique TCRs from HLA-typed donors.

Trimming at V came to 6 bases and at J to 2 bases, leaving 18 bases not matched to a gene. The CDR3 is 18 amino acids. Per the germline V gene, CDR1 is SGHVS and CDR2 is FNYEAQ. Findings and limits, study-wide: Sequencing likely caused a cluster of highly shared sequence variants. Among TCR beta chains of equal frequency, HLA-associated ones were more clonally expanded in a later analysis. HLA alleles were associated with 16,000 or so TCR beta sequences in a later analysis at 0.05 false discovery rate.

Sequenced sample: PBMCs. The chain combines TRBV7-6 with TRBJ2-7; 8 bases align to TRBD2. This receptor was identified in a woman aged 40 to 50 in good health and CMV-seropositive. The CDR3 DNA reads as TGTGCCAGCAGACCTCTATCCCGGGATAGCGGGGCACCCTACGAGCAGTACTTC. Translating gives CASRPLSRDSGAPYEQYF.